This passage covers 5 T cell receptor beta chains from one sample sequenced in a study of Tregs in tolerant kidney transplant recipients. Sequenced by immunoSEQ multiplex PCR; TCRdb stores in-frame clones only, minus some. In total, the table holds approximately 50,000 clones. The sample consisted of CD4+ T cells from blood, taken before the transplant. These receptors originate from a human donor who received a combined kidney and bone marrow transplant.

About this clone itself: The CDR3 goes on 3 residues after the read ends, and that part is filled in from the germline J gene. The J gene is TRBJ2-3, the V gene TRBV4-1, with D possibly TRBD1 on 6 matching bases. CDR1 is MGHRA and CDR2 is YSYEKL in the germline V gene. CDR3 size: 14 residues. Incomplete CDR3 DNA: TGCGCCAGCAGCCAAAGTGGTTCCACAGGGACG. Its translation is CASSQSGSTGT. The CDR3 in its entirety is CASSQSGSTGTQYF.

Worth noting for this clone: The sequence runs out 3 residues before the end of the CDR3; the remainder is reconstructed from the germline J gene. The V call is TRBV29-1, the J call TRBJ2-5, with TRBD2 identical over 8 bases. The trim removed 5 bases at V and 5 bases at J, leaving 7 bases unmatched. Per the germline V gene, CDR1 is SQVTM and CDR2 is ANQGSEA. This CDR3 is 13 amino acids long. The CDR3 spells CSVSPGGSETQYF. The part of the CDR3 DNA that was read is TGCAGCGTTAGCCCGGGGGGGAGCGAGACC.

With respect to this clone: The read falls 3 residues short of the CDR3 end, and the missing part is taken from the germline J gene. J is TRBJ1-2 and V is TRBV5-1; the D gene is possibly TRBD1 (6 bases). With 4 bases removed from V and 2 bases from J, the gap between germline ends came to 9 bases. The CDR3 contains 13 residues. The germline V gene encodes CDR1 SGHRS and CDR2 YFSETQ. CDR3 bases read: TGCGCCAGCAGCACACAGGGAAACTATGGC. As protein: CASSTQGNYG. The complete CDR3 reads CASSTQGNYGYTF.

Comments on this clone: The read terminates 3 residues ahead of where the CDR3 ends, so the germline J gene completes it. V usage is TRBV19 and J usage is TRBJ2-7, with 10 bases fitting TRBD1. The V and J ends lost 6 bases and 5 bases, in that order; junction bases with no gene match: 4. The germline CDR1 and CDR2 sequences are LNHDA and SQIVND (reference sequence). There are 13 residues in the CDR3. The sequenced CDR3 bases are TGTGCCAGTAGGGGGACAGGGGCCCACGAG. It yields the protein CASRGTGAHE. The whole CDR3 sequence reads CASRGTGAHEQYF.

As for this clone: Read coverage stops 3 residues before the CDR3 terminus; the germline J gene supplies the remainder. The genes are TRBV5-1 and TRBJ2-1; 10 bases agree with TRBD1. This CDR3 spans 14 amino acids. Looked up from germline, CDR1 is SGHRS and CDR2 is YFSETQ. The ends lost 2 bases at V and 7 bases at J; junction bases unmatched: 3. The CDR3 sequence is CASSLGTGVNEQFF. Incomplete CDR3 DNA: TGCGCCAGCAGCTTAGGGACAGGGGTAAATGAG.